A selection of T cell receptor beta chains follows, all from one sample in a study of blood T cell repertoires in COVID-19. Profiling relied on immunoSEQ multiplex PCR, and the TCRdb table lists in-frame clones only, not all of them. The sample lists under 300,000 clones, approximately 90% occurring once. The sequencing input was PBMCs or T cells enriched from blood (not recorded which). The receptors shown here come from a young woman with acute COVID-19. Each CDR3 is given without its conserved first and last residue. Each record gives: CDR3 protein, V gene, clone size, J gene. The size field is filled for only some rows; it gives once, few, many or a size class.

CDR3 protein: AWSLSGNTEAF
V gene: TRBV30
clone size: -
J gene: TRBJ1-1

CDR3 protein: ASSDRWPNSNQPQH
V gene: TRBV2
clone size: -
J gene: TRBJ1-5

CDR3 protein: ASSFLAGGSSTDTQY
V gene: TRBV7-8
clone size: -
J gene: TRBJ2-3

CDR3 protein: ASSAGPNFDGYT
V gene: TRBV5-4
clone size: -
J gene: TRBJ1-2

CDR3 protein: ASSLDRPGYGYT
V gene: TRBV5-1
clone size: -
J gene: TRBJ1-2

CDR3 protein: ASSLGRSSYNEQF
V gene: TRBV2
clone size: -
J gene: TRBJ2-1

CDR3 protein: ASTTLAGGDGYT
V gene: TRBV2
clone size: once
J gene: TRBJ1-2

CDR3 protein: ASSQNRGPGTDTQY
V gene: TRBV19
clone size: -
J gene: TRBJ2-3

CDR3 protein: ASRPIAGGRETQY
V gene: TRBV28
clone size: -
J gene: TRBJ2-5

CDR3 protein: ASSQDLGTGYEQY
V gene: TRBV3-1/TRBV3-2
clone size: -
J gene: TRBJ2-7

CDR3 protein: ASSSQGNTEAF
V gene: TRBV12-3/TRBV12-4
clone size: -
J gene: TRBJ1-1

CDR3 protein: ASSPNGQGANQPQH
V gene: TRBV4-1
clone size: -
J gene: TRBJ1-5

CDR3 protein: ASSLTGGKLF
V gene: TRBV11-2
clone size: -
J gene: TRBJ1-4

CDR3 protein: ASQVQATLNQY
V gene: TRBV5-6
clone size: few
J gene: TRBJ2-4

CDR3 protein: ASSLVPPYTGELF
V gene: TRBV7-9
clone size: -
J gene: TRBJ2-2

CDR3 protein: ASSLGSGRGNEQF
V gene: TRBV5-6
clone size: -
J gene: TRBJ2-1

CDR3 protein: ASSAQGYGYT
V gene: TRBV2
clone size: -
J gene: TRBJ1-2

CDR3 protein: ASSSTGTGIYGYT
V gene: TRBV7-8
clone size: -
J gene: TRBJ1-2

CDR3 protein: ASSPRSGTNEKLF
V gene: TRBV18
clone size: -
J gene: TRBJ1-4

CDR3 protein: ASRAGDGIGYT
V gene: TRBV2
clone size: few
J gene: TRBJ1-2

CDR3 protein: ASSLGSPTEAF
V gene: TRBV28
clone size: -
J gene: TRBJ1-1

CDR3 protein: ASSQDIGSRGYT
V gene: TRBV14
clone size: -
J gene: TRBJ1-2

CDR3 protein: ASSQDGDSPLH
V gene: TRBV4-1
clone size: -
J gene: TRBJ1-6

CDR3 protein: ASSLGPGTNPYEQY
V gene: TRBV7-3
clone size: -
J gene: TRBJ2-7

CDR3 protein: ASRPSTGAINSPLH
V gene: TRBV28
clone size: -
J gene: TRBJ1-6

CDR3 protein: ASSLTGTEAF
V gene: TRBV28
clone size: -
J gene: TRBJ1-1

CDR3 protein: ASSYIGNGELF
V gene: TRBV6-5
clone size: -
J gene: TRBJ2-2

CDR3 protein: ASSERPGKTYYEQY
V gene: TRBV2
clone size: -
J gene: TRBJ2-7

CDR3 protein: ASSLEIGRGSYEQY
V gene: TRBV5-4
clone size: few
J gene: TRBJ2-7